Below are 12 T cell receptor beta chains sequenced from a single sample in a study of blood T cell repertoires in COVID-19 (dated by TCRdb to about 2020). The library was produced with the immunoSEQ multiplex PCR assay. TCRdb mirrors the immuneACCESS table, restricted to in-frame sequences. Some clones are absent from its copies; in checked studies, under half trace to an unresolved V gene, and the reason for the others is unknown. This sample has 25,000 to 35,000 clones in its table, and about 80% of those were observed once. Together, the top ten hold about 25% of the sample. Input material: peripheral blood. The receptors were sampled from a man in his 70s with active COVID-19.

This chain links TRBV28 with TRBJ1-2, with a tentative D call TRBD1 (5 bases). CDR3 length equals 17 residues. Germline V gene sequence: CDR1 MDHEN, CDR2 SYDVKM. The ends were cut back, 0 bases at V and 3 bases at J, with 17 bases in the middle. The chain's CDR3 is CASSLWGGAGSDYGYTF. The CDR3 DNA is TGTGCCAGCAGTTTATGGGGAGGGGCAGGTTCTGACTATGGCTACACCTTC.

The chain has TRBV7-3 and TRBJ2-2; possible D gene TRBD2, 6 bases. V was pared by 10 bases and J by 2 bases, with 17 bases between. CDR1 SGHTA and CDR2 FQGTGA come from the germline V gene. CDR3 length: 15 residues. The CDR3 coding sequence is TGTGCCACCCGGGACGGGGGTTTAAACACCGGGGAGCTGTTTTTT. This sequence encodes CATRDGGLNTGELFF.

The V and J genes are TRBV28 and TRBJ2-7, with 9 bases fitting TRBD1. The CDR3 extends over 14 amino acids. The V gene end was trimmed by 3 bases and the J gene end by 4 bases; junction bases not matched to a gene: 4. CDR1 MDHEN and CDR2 SYDVKM come from the germline V gene. CDR3 amino acids: CASSFPGQGYEQYF. CDR3 nucleotide sequence: TGTGCCAGCAGTTTCCCGGGACAGGGTTACGAGCAGTACTTC.

The V gene is TRBV7-9, the J gene TRBJ2-2, with a tentative D call TRBD2 (6 bases). The CDR3 is 15 residues long. Germline CDR1 is SEHNR and CDR2 is FQNEAQ (reference sequence). With 5 bases removed from V and 5 bases from J, the gap between germline ends came to 15 bases. CDR3: CASSPPQAGTGELFF. For the CDR3, the DNA is TGTGCCAGCAGCCCACCCCAGGCGGGGACCGGGGAGCTGTTTTTT.

The genes are TRBV28 and TRBJ1-1; 9 bases are a match to TRBD1. Per the germline V gene, CDR1 is MDHEN and CDR2 is SYDVKM. The CDR3 consists of 15 residues. The ends lost 5 bases at V and 3 bases at J; junction bases unmatched: 7. CDR3 loop: CASSGQTGGYTEAFF. The DNA for the CDR3 is TGTGCCAGCAGTGGGCAAACAGGGGGCTACACTGAAGCTTTCTTT.

V usage is TRBV4-2 and J usage is TRBJ1-4; D remains unclear. V was trimmed by 6 bases and J by 8 bases, leaving 10 bases between them. Germline-derived CDR1 and CDR2 are LGHNA and YNFKEQ. This CDR3 has 12 residues. For the CDR3, the DNA is TGTGCCAGCAGTCTTTCCGGGGAAAAACTGTTTTTT. Translating it yields CASSLSGEKLFF.

This chain links TRBV2 with TRBJ2-3, with a tentative D call TRBD1 (6 bases). Trimming took 6 bases from V and 3 from J, leaving 13 bases between them. Looked up from germline, CDR1 is SNHLY and CDR2 is FYNNEI. The CDR3 contains 14 residues. The CDR3 here is CASRYRDLTDTQYF. In DNA form, the CDR3 reads TGTGCCAGCAGGTACAGGGACCTTACAGATACGCAGTATTTT. Looking up the rest from reference TRBV2 and TRBJ2-3 gives the full variable domain: EPEVTQTPSHQVTQMGQEVILRCVPISNHLYFYWYRQILGQKVEFLVSFYNNEISEKSEIFDDQFSVERPDGSNFTLKIRSTKLEDSAMYFCASRYRDLTDTQYFGPGTRLTVL.

This rearrangement joins TRBV27 to TRBJ2-1; the D gene is possibly TRBD2 (6 bases). V shed 7 bases and J shed 7 bases, with 17 bases lying between them. CDR3 length equals 14 residues. Looked up from germline, CDR1 is MNHEY and CDR2 is SMNVEV (reference sequence). CDR3 DNA sequence: TGTGCCAGCAACCCTCCCGGGAGTAGGAATGAGCAGTTCTTC. Its protein product is CASNPPGSRNEQFF.

Only one count was recorded for this clone. The J gene is TRBJ1-1, the V gene TRBV6-1; 7 nucleotides align to TRBD1. The V segment lost 3 bases and the J segment 6 bases; nucleotides outside the gene matches: 10. This CDR3 contains 15 residues. The V gene's germline CDR1 is MNHNS and CDR2 SASEGT. CDR3 loop: CASSETPTGWPEAFF. CDR3 coding DNA: TGTGCCAGCAGTGAGACCCCGACAGGGTGGCCTGAAGCTTTCTTT.

V and J are TRBV5-1 and TRBJ2-1; TRBD2 matches at 9 bases. The CDR3 totals 15 residues. The germline CDR1 and CDR2 sequences are SGHRS and YFSETQ. After removal of 4 bases from V and 8 bases from J, the junction contained 10 bases not matched to a gene. Written as DNA, the CDR3 is TGCGCCAGCAGCGGTTCTAGCGGGACTACCGATGAGCAGTTCTTC. It yields the protein CASSGSSGTTDEQFF.

CDR3 loop: CAWSDPTGSGFYEQYF. The DNA for the CDR3 is TGTGCCTGGAGTGACCCGACAGGGTCGGGTTTTTACGAGCAGTACTTC. This sequence joins TRBV30 and TRBJ2-7, with TRBD1 matching 7 bases. This CDR3 has 16 residues. The V gene end was trimmed by 1 base and the J gene end by 4 bases; junction bases not matched to a gene: 13. From germline, CDR1 is GTSNPN and CDR2 SVGIG (reference sequence).

The CDR3: CASSITGGGSTDTQYF. CDR3 in DNA: TGTGCCAGTAGTATAACGGGCGGGGGGAGCACAGATACGCAGTATTTT. This chain uses TRBV19 with TRBJ2-3; 8 bases align to TRBD2. The CDR3 consists of 16 residues. Germline CDR1 LNHDA, CDR2 SQIVND (reference sequence). The V segment lost 2 bases and the J segment 0 bases; nucleotides outside the gene matches: 4.